The rows below give T cell receptor beta chains drawn from one sample of a study of blood T cell repertoires in COVID-19. Only in-frame clones appear in the TCRdb table, and some are missing; sequencing was by immunoSEQ multiplex PCR. Found here are about 130,000 clones, 70% to 90% of them singletons; the top ten hold about 9.3%. The specimen was peripheral blood. The receptors were gathered from a man aged 50 to 60 with acute or convalescent COVID-19. Each CDR3 is given with its conserved first and last residue. Each record gives: V gene, clone size, J gene, D gene, CDR3 DNA, CDR3 protein. D genes are given only for firm matches. Clone size is stated in some rows and not others, as once, few, many or a class when expanded.

v_call: TRBV5-4; clone_size: NA; j_call: TRBJ1-1; d_call: NA; cdr3_nt: TGTGCCAGCAGCTTGTCCCAGGGCCCTTGGAACACTGAAGCTTTCTTT; cdr3_aa: CASSLSQGPWNTEAFF
v_call: TRBV7-6; clone_size: NA; j_call: TRBJ2-4; d_call: TRBD1; cdr3_nt: TGTGCCAGCAGCCATGACAGGGAAGCCAAAAACATTCAGTACTTC; cdr3_aa: CASSHDREAKNIQYF
v_call: TRBV6-5; clone_size: NA; j_call: TRBJ1-1; d_call: NA; cdr3_nt: TGTGCCAGCAGGGGACCAGGGGTTGAAGCTTTCTTT; cdr3_aa: CASRGPGVEAFF
v_call: TRBV29-1; clone_size: NA; j_call: TRBJ2-7; d_call: NA; cdr3_nt: TGCAGCGTTGGCAGGGTGGGAAACGAGCAGTACTTC; cdr3_aa: CSVGRVGNEQYF
v_call: TRBV2; clone_size: NA; j_call: TRBJ2-7; d_call: TRBD2; cdr3_nt: TGTGCCAGCAAGGGACTAGCGGGAGAATTGGGCGAGCAGTACTTC; cdr3_aa: CASKGLAGELGEQYF
v_call: TRBV5-1; clone_size: NA; j_call: TRBJ2-5; d_call: NA; cdr3_nt: TGCGCCAGCAGCTTGGGGGCCGACAGAGAAGAGACCCAGTACTTC; cdr3_aa: CASSLGADREETQYF
v_call: TRBV11-2; clone_size: once; j_call: TRBJ1-2; d_call: NA; cdr3_nt: TGTGCCAGCAGCTTAGCGTGGACGGGAAGTGGCTACACCTTC; cdr3_aa: CASSLAWTGSGYTF
v_call: TRBV5-1; clone_size: once; j_call: TRBJ2-3; d_call: NA; cdr3_nt: TGCGCCAGCAGCGCAAGCGGGTCCTTTGATACGCAGTATTTT; cdr3_aa: CASSASGSFDTQYF
v_call: TRBV2; clone_size: NA; j_call: TRBJ1-6; d_call: NA; cdr3_nt: TGTGCCAGCAGTGAAGGCCTCTCCGGGTATAATTCACCCCTCCACTTT; cdr3_aa: CASSEGLSGYNSPLHF
v_call: TRBV6-1; clone_size: once; j_call: TRBJ1-2; d_call: NA; cdr3_nt: TGTGCCAGCAGTGAAATTCAGTGGTCCTATGGCTACACCTTC; cdr3_aa: CASSEIQWSYGYTF
v_call: TRBV6-1; clone_size: NA; j_call: TRBJ1-1; d_call: NA; cdr3_nt: TGTGCCAGCAGTGCTGATCCCGGGACTGGGAACACTGAAGCTTTCTTT; cdr3_aa: CASSADPGTGNTEAFF
v_call: TRBV5-8; clone_size: once; j_call: TRBJ2-1; d_call: NA; cdr3_nt: TGTGCCAGCAGTGTAAACGGGTGGAATGAGCAGTTCTTC; cdr3_aa: CASSVNGWNEQFF
v_call: TRBV3-1/TRBV3-2; clone_size: NA; j_call: TRBJ2-5; d_call: NA; cdr3_nt: TGTGCCAGCAGCCAAGCTCTCAACAGCCAAGAGACCCAGTACTTC; cdr3_aa: CASSQALNSQETQYF
v_call: TRBV5-1; clone_size: NA; j_call: TRBJ2-5; d_call: TRBD2; cdr3_nt: TGCGCCAGCAGTTCGGGAGGACAAGTAGGAGAGACCCAGTACTTC; cdr3_aa: CASSSGGQVGETQYF
v_call: TRBV6-2/TRBV6-3; clone_size: NA; j_call: TRBJ1-5; d_call: TRBD1; cdr3_nt: TGTGCCAGCAGTTACACAGGGGGAACTCAGCCCCAGCATTTT; cdr3_aa: CASSYTGGTQPQHF
v_call: TRBV5-1; clone_size: NA; j_call: TRBJ1-5; d_call: NA; cdr3_nt: TGCGCCAGCAGCCTCACAGGGAAGCAGCCCCAGCATTTT; cdr3_aa: CASSLTGKQPQHF
v_call: TRBV7-2; clone_size: NA; j_call: TRBJ1-2; d_call: TRBD1; cdr3_nt: TGTGCCAGCAGCCCTTTCCGAGACAGGGCTAACTATGGCTACACCTTC; cdr3_aa: CASSPFRDRANYGYTF
v_call: TRBV27; clone_size: NA; j_call: TRBJ2-1; d_call: NA; cdr3_nt: TGTGCCAGCAGTTCGGGACAAATGTATTGGGGCGATGAGCAGTTCTTC; cdr3_aa: CASSSGQMYWGDEQFF
v_call: TRBV5-4; clone_size: NA; j_call: TRBJ2-3; d_call: TRBD2; cdr3_nt: TGTGCCAGCAGCGCTCACCCTAGCGGGGATATAGGTACGCAGTATTTT; cdr3_aa: CASSAHPSGDIGTQYF
v_call: TRBV5-1; clone_size: NA; j_call: TRBJ1-6; d_call: NA; cdr3_nt: TGCGCCAGCACCCAGCAGGGCCCTGGTAATTCACCCCTCCACTTT; cdr3_aa: CASTQQGPGNSPLHF
v_call: TRBV18; clone_size: once; j_call: TRBJ1-2; d_call: TRBD1; cdr3_nt: TGTGCCAGCTCACCAGGGACAGGGGGTCTCGATGGCTACACCTTC; cdr3_aa: CASSPGTGGLDGYTF
v_call: TRBV5-4; clone_size: NA; j_call: TRBJ1-6; d_call: NA; cdr3_nt: TGTGCCAGCAGCCTAGGGGTCCTCCCCCTCCACTTT; cdr3_aa: CASSLGVLPLHF
v_call: TRBV5-1; clone_size: NA; j_call: TRBJ1-4; d_call: TRBD1; cdr3_nt: TGCGCCAGCAGCCCGGGACAGCATGAAAAACTGTTTTTT; cdr3_aa: CASSPGQHEKLFF
v_call: TRBV6-1; clone_size: NA; j_call: TRBJ1-2; d_call: NA; cdr3_nt: TGTGCCAGCAGTGAAGGGGCCGTGAGCGGCTACACCTTC; cdr3_aa: CASSEGAVSGYTF
v_call: TRBV7-2; clone_size: NA; j_call: TRBJ1-5; d_call: NA; cdr3_nt: TGTGCCAGCAGCCGTCAGGGTGGCAATCAGCCCCAGCATTTT; cdr3_aa: CASSRQGGNQPQHF
v_call: TRBV7-7; clone_size: NA; j_call: TRBJ1-3; d_call: TRBD1; cdr3_nt: TGTGCTAGCAGCCCGTTGACAGGGAGCTCTGGAAACACCATATATTTT; cdr3_aa: CASSPLTGSSGNTIYF
v_call: TRBV27; clone_size: NA; j_call: TRBJ1-2; d_call: TRBD1; cdr3_nt: TGTGCCAGCAGTAGACAGGGGAAAAATATTGGCTACACCTTC; cdr3_aa: CASSRQGKNIGYTF
v_call: TRBV6-5; clone_size: NA; j_call: TRBJ1-1; d_call: TRBD1; cdr3_nt: TGTGCCAGCAGTTGGACAGGAGCCCTCAACACTGAAGCTTTCTTT; cdr3_aa: CASSWTGALNTEAFF
v_call: TRBV9; clone_size: NA; j_call: TRBJ1-2; d_call: NA; cdr3_nt: TGTGCCAGCAGCCCTGAGGGAATTGGCTTCCGCGGCTACACCTTC; cdr3_aa: CASSPEGIGFRGYTF
v_call: TRBV28; clone_size: NA; j_call: TRBJ1-2; d_call: NA; cdr3_nt: TGTGCCAGCTACCGCGGGCTCAGCTATGGCTACACCTTC; cdr3_aa: CASYRGLSYGYTF
v_call: TRBV6-6; clone_size: NA; j_call: TRBJ1-1; d_call: NA; cdr3_nt: TGTGCCAGCAGTGCTCTTTCGGGAAATGAAGCTTTCTTT; cdr3_aa: CASSALSGNEAFF
v_call: TRBV5-1; clone_size: few; j_call: TRBJ1-3; d_call: NA; cdr3_nt: TGCGCCAGCAGCTTGGCAACAGGGTCGAATGGAAACACCATATATTTT; cdr3_aa: CASSLATGSNGNTIYF
v_call: TRBV28; clone_size: NA; j_call: TRBJ1-2; d_call: TRBD1; cdr3_nt: TGTGCCAGCAGTTTTCCGGGACAGAGATATAACTATGGCTACACCTTC; cdr3_aa: CASSFPGQRYNYGYTF
v_call: TRBV29-1; clone_size: NA; j_call: TRBJ2-1; d_call: NA; cdr3_nt: TGCAGCGTTGACCTGACTAGCTCCTACAATGAGCAGTTCTTC; cdr3_aa: CSVDLTSSYNEQFF
v_call: TRBV6-4; clone_size: NA; j_call: TRBJ1-2; d_call: NA; cdr3_nt: TGTGCCAGCAGTGACGCTCCAGGCTATGGCTACACCTTC; cdr3_aa: CASSDAPGYGYTF
v_call: TRBV18; clone_size: few; j_call: TRBJ1-5; d_call: TRBD1; cdr3_nt: TGTGCCAGCTCACAGGGGGCGGGTCAGCCCCAGCATTTT; cdr3_aa: CASSQGAGQPQHF
v_call: TRBV6-5; clone_size: NA; j_call: TRBJ1-5; d_call: TRBD1; cdr3_nt: TGTGCCAGCAGTTGGGGACAGGGCAATCAGCCCCAGCATTTT; cdr3_aa: CASSWGQGNQPQHF
v_call: TRBV21-1; clone_size: NA; j_call: TRBJ2-7; d_call: NA; cdr3_nt: TGTGCCAGCAGCCGCCGGTTTCACTTCGAGCAGTACTTC; cdr3_aa: CASSRRFHFEQYF
v_call: TRBV19; clone_size: NA; j_call: TRBJ1-1; d_call: NA; cdr3_nt: TGTGCCAGTAGTATCAGGCCAGGACAGAACACTGAAGCTTTCTTT; cdr3_aa: CASSIRPGQNTEAFF
v_call: TRBV19; clone_size: NA; j_call: TRBJ1-2; d_call: NA; cdr3_nt: TGTGCCAGTAGTCAGTCAGGGGACTATGGCTACACCTTC; cdr3_aa: CASSQSGDYGYTF